This TCR beta chain was sequenced for a study of CD8+CD57+ T cells in acquired aplastic anemia. Study-level points and caveats: Overlapping CD8+ CDR3 repertoires of patients and controls contained around 31 shared sequences.

V lost 7 bases, J lost 0 bases, and 8 bases lay in between. The CDR3 extends over 13 amino acids. Germline V gives CDR1 KGHDR, CDR2 SFDVKD. It was genomic DNA that served as the template for profiling TCR beta VDJ and CDR3. TCRdb re-called the reads through MiXCR, storing one row per CDR3 protein. The sample holds about 210,000 distinct CDR3 sequences; 34% are singletons and the top ten take 0.95% to 1.2%. This clonotype was seen at least ten times. Antigen specificity is unknown. The sample consisted of sorted CD4+, CD8+, or CD8+CD57+ T cells (not recorded which) from PBMCs. The receptor was isolated from a human donor in good health, serving as a control. This chain connects TRBV24-1 to TRBJ1-2; possibly TRBD1 for D (5 bases). CDR3 loop: CATSGHTNYGYTF. CDR3 in DNA: TGTGCCACCAGCGGACACACTAACTATGGCTACACCTTC.